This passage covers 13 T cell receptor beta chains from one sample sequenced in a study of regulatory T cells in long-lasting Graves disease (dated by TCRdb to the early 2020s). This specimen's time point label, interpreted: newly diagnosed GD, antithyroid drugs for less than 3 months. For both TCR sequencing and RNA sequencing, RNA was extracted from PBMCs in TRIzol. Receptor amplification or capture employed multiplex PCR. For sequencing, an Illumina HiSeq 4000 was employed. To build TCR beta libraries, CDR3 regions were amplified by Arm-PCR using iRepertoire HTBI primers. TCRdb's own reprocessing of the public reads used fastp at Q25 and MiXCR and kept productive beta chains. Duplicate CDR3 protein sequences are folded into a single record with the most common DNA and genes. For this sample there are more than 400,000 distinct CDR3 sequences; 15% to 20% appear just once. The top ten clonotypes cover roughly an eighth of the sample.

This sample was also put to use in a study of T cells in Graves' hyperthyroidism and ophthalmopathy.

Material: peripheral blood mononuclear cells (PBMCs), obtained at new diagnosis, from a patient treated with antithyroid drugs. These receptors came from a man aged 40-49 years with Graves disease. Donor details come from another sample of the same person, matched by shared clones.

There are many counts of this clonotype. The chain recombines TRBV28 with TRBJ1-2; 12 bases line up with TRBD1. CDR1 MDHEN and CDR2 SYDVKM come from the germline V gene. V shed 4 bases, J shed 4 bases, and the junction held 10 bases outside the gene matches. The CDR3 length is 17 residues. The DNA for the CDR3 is TGTGCCAGCAGTTCCTCCGGGACAGGGGGCGCCGGCTATGGCTACACCTTC. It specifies CASSSSGTGGAGYGYTF.

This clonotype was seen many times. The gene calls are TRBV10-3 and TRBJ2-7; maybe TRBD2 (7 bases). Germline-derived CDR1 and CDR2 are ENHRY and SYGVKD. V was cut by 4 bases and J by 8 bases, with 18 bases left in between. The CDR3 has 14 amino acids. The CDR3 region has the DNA TGTGCCATCAGTGGGACAGTGGCGGGGGTCAAGCAGTACTTC. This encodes CAISGTVAGVKQYF.

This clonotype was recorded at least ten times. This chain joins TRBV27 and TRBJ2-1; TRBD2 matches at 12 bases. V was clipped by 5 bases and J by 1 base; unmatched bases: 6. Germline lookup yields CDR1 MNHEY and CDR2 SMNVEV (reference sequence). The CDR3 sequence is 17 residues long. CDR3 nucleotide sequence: TGTGCCAGCAGTCTAAGGACTAGCGGGAAGTCCTACAATGAGCAGTTCTTC. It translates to CASSLRTSGKSYNEQFF.

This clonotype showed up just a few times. The CDR3 coding sequence is TGTGCCAGCAGCCTTAATCCCGGGACAGGGTACGGCTACACCTTC. It codes for CASSLNPGTGYGYTF. The chain uses TRBV9 and TRBJ1-2, with 9 bases identical to TRBD1. Germline trimming cut 4 bases from V and 8 bases from J; bases unmatched to any gene: 12. Germline CDR1 reads SGDLS; CDR2 reads YYNGEE. There are 15 residues in the CDR3.

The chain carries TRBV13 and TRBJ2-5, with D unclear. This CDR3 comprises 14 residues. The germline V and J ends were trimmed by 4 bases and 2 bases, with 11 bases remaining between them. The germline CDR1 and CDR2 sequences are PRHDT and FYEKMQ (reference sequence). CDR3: CASSSYMTQETQYF. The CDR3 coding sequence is TGTGCCAGCAGCTCTTACATGACACAAGAGACCCAGTACTTC.

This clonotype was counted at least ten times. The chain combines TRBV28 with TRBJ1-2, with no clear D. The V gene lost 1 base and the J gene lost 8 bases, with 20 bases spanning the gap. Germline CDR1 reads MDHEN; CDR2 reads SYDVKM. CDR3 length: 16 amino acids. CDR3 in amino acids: CASSLSSSVLTMGYTF. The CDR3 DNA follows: TGTGCCAGCAGTTTATCTAGCTCAGTCCTAACTATGGGCTACACCTTC.

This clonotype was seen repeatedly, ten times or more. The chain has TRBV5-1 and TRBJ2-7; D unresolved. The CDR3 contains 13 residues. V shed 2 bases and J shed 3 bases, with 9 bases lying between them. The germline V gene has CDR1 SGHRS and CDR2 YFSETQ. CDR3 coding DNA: TGCGCCAGCAGCTTTGGGATAGACTACGAGCAGTACTTC. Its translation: CASSFGIDYEQYF.

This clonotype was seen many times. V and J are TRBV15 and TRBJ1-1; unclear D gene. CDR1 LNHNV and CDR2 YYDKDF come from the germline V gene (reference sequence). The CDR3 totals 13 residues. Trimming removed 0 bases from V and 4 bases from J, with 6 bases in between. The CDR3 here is CATSREGSTEAFF. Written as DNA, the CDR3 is TGTGCCACCAGCAGAGAGGGGAGCACTGAAGCTTTCTTT.

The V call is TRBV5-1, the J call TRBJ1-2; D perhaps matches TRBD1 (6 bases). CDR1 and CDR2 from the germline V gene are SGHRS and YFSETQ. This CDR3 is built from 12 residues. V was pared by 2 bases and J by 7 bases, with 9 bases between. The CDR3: CASSFFRGGYTF. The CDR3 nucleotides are TGCGCCAGCAGCTTCTTCAGGGGTGGCTACACCTTC. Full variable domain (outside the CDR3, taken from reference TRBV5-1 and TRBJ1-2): KAGVTQTPRYLIKTRGQQVTLSCSPISGHRSVSWYQQTPGQGLQFLFEYFSETQRNKGNFPGRFSGRQFSNSRSEMNVSTLELGDSALYLCASSFFRGGYTFGSGTRLTVV.

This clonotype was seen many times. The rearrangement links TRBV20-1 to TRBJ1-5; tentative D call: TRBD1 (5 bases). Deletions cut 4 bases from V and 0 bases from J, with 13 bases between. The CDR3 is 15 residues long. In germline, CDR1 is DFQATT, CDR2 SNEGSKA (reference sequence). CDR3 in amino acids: CSATDRGHSNQPQHF. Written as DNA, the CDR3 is TGCAGTGCTACCGACAGAGGTCATAGCAATCAGCCCCAGCATTTT.

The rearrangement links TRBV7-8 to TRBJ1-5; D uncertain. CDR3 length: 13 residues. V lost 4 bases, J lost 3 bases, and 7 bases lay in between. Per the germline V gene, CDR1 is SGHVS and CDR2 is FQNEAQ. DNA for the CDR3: TGTGCCAGCAGCTCCGGGTACAATCAGCCCCAGCATTTT. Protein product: CASSSGYNQPQHF.

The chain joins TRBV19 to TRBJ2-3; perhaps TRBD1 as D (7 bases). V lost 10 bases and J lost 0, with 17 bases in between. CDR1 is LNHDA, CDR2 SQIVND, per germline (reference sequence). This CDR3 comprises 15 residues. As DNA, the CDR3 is TGTGCCACCCAGGGGGGCAGCACTAGCACAGATACGCAGTATTTT. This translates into CATQGGSTSTDTQYF.

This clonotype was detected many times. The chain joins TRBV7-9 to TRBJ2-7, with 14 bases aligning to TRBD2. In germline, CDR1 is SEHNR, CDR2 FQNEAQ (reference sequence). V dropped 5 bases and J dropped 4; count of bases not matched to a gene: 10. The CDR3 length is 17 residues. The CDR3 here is CASSLGGLAGEKYEQYF. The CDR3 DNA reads TGTGCCAGCAGCCTAGGGGGACTAGCGGGAGAAAAGTACGAGCAGTACTTC.